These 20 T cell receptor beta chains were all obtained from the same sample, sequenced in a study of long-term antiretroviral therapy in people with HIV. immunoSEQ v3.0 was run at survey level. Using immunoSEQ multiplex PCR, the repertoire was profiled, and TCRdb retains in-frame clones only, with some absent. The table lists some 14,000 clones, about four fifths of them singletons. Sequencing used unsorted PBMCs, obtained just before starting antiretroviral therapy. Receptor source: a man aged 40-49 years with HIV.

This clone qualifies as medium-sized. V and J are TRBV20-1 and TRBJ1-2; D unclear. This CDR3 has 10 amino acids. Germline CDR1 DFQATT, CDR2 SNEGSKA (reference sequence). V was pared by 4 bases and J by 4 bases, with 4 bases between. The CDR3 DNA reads TGCAGTGCTAACCTCTATGGCTACACCTTC. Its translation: CSANLYGYTF.

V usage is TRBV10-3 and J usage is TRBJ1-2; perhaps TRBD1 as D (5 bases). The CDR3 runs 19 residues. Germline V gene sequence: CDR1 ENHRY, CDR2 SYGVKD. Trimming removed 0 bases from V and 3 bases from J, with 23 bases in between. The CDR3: CAISESGLAGRRNDYGYTF. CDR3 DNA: TGTGCCATCAGTGAGTCTGGGTTGGCAGGGAGGAGGAATGACTATGGCTACACCTTC.

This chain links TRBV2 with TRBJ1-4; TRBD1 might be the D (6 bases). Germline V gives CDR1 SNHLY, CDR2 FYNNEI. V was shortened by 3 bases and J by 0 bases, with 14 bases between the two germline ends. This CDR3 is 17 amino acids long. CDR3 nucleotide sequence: TGTGCCAGCAGTGATCAGTGGGAGGGGGCAACTAATGAAAAACTGTTTTTT. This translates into CASSDQWEGATNEKLFF.

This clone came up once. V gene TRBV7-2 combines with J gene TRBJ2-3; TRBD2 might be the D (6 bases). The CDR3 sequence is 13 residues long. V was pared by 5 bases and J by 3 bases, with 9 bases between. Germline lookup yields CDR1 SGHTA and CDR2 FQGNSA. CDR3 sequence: CASSGGITDTQYF. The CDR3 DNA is TGTGCCAGCAGCGGAGGGATTACAGATACGCAGTATTTT.

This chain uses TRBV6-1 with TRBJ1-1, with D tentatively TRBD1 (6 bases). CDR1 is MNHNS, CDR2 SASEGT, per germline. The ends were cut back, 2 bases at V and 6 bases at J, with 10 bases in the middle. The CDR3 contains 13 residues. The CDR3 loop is CASSERTVSEAFF. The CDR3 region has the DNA TGTGCCAGCAGTGAACGGACAGTTTCTGAAGCTTTCTTT.

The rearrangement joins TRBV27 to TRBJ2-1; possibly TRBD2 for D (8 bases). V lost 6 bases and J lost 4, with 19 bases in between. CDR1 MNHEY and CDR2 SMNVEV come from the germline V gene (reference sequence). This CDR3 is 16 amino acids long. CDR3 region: CASSPAGRGPYNEQFF. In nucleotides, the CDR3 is TGTGCCAGCAGCCCCGCCGGGAGGGGGCCTTACAATGAGCAGTTCTTC.

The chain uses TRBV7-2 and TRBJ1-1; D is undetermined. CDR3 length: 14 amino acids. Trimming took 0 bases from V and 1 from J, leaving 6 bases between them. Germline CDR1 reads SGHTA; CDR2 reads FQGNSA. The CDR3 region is CASSLAGGNTEAFF. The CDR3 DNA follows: TGTGCCAGCAGCTTAGCGGGAGGGAACACTGAAGCTTTCTTT.

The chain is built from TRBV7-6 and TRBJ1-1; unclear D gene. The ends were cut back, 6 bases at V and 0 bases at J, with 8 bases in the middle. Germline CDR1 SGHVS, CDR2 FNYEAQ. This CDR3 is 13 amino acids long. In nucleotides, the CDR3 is TGTGCCAGCAGTGAGGGATTGAACACTGAAGCTTTCTTT. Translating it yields CASSEGLNTEAFF.

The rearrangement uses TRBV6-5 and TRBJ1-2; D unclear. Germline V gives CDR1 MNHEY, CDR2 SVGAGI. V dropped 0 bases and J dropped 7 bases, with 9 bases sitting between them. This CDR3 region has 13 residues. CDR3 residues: CASSYSKGGGYTF. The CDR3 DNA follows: TGTGCCAGCAGTTACTCGAAAGGTGGTGGCTACACCTTC.

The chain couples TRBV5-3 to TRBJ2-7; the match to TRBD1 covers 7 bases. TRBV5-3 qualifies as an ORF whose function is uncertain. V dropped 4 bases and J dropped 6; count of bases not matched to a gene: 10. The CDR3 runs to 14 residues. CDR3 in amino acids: CARSQGVFPGEQYF. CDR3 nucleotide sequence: TGTGCCAGAAGCCAGGGGGTCTTTCCGGGCGAGCAGTACTTC.

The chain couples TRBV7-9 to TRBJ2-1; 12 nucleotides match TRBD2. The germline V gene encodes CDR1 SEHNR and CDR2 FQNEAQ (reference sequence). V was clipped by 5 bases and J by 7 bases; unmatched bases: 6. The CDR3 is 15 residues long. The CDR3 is CASSQLAGGGNEQFF. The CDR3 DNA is TGTGCCAGCAGCCAACTAGCGGGAGGAGGAAATGAGCAGTTCTTC. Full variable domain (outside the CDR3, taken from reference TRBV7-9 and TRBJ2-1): DTGVSQNPRHKITKRGQNVTFRCDPISEHNRLYWYRQTLGQGPEFLTYFQNEAQLEKSRLLSDRFSAERPKGSFSTLEIQRTEQGDSAMYLCASSQLAGGGNEQFFGPGTRLTVL.

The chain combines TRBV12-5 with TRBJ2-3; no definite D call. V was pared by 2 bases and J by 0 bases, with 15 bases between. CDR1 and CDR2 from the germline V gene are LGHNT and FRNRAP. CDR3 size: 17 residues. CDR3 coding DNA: TGTGCTAGTGGTTTGTTCACGACCGTGGTTAGCACAGATACGCAGTATTTT. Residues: CASGLFTTVVSTDTQYF. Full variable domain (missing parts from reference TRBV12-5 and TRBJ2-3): DARVTQTPRHKVTEMGQEVTMRCQPILGHNTVFWYRQTMMQGLELLAYFRNRAPLDDSGMPKDRFSAEMPDATLATLKIQPSEPRDSAVYFCASGLFTTVVSTDTQYFGPGTRLTVL.

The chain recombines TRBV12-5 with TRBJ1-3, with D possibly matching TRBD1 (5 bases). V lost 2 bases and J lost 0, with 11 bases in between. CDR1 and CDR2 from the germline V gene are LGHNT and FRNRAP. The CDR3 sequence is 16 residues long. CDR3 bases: TGTGCTAGTGGTTTGTTCGGCAGGGCCTCTGGAAACACCATATATTTT. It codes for CASGLFGRASGNTIYF.

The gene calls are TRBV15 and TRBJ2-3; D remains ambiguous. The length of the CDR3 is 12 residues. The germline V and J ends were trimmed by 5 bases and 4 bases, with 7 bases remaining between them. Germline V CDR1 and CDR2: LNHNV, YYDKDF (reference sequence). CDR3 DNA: TGTGCCACCAGCCGACTGGCAGATACGCAGTATTTT. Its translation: CATSRLADTQYF. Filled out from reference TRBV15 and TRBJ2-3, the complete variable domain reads DAMVIQNPRYQVTQFGKPVTLSCSQTLNHNVMYWYQQKSSQAPKLLFHYYDKDFNNEADTPDNFQSRRPNTSFCFLDIRSPGLGDTAMYLCATSRLADTQYFGPGTRLTVL.

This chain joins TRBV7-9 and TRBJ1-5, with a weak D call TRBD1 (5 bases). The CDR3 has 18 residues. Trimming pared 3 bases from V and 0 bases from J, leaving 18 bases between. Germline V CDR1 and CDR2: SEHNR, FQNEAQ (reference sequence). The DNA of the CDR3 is TGTGCCAGCAGCTTTCGAGAAAAAGTACAGGTTAGCAATCAGCCCCAGCATTTT. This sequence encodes CASSFREKVQVSNQPQHF.

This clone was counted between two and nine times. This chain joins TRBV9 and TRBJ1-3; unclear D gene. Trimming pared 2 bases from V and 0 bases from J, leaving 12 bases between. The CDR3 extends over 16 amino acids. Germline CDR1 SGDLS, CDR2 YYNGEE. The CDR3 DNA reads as TGTGCCAGCAGCGTGGAGCCCCTACACTCTGGAAACACCATATATTTT. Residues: CASSVEPLHSGNTIYF.

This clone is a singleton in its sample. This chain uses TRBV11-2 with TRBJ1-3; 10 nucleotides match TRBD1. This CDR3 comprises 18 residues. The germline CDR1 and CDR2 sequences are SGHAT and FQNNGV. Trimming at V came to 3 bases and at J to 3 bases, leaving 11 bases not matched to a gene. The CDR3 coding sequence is TGTGCCAGCAGCTTGCCGGGACAGGGGCAGTGGCTTGGAAACACCATATATTTT. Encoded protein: CASSLPGQGQWLGNTIYF.

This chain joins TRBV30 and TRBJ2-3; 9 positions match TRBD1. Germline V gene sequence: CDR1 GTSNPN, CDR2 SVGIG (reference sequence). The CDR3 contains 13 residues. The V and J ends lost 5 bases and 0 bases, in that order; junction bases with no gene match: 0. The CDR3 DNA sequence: TGTGCCTGGGGGACAGGGAGCACAGATACGCAGTATTTT. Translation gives CAWGTGSTDTQYF. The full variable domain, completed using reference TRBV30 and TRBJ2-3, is SQTIHQWPATLVQPVGSPLSLECTVEGTSNPNLYWYRQAAGRGLQLLFYSVGIGQISSEVPQNLSASRPQDRQFILSSKKLLLSDSGFYLCAWGTGSTDTQYFGPGTRLTVL.

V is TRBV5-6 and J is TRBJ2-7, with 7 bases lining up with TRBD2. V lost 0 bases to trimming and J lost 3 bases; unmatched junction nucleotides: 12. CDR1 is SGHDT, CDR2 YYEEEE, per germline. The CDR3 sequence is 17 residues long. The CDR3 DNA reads TGTGCCAGCAGCTTGGGTTTCGCGTCATCGGGGGGCTACGAGCAGTACTTC. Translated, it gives CASSLGFASSGGYEQYF.

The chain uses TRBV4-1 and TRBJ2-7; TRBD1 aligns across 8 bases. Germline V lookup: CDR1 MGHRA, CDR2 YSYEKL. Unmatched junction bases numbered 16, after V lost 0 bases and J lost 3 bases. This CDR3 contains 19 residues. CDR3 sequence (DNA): TGCGCCAGCAGCCAAGATGTCGGGACAGGTCAAATCCACTACTACGAGCAGTACTTC. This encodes CASSQDVGTGQIHYYEQYF.